The source of this TCR beta chain is a study of identical twins (dated by TCRdb to the mid-2010s). Some background on the complete study: The study deep-sequenced TCR alpha and beta repertoires from monozygotic twins, unrelated adults of various ages and cord blood to test whether fetal clonotypes persist. Replicate twin experiments were performed at different times using different library preparation protocols to rule out contamination.

The library came from 5' RACE. The reads were generated on an Illumina HiSeq 2000. Template switching added a universal primer binding site, and the final cDNA carried a unique molecular identifier that allowed TCR cDNA molecules to be counted accurately. Specific primers in the conserved constant-segment region were used to synthesize first-strand cDNA for TCR alpha and beta chains. To control for contamination, every cDNA library was double barcoded, receiving both a SMART-Mk sample barcode and Illumina barcodes. TruSeq adapter sequences, together with Illumina sample barcodes, were added in two successive PCR steps. The Illumina HiSeq platform was used with custom primers to sequence TCR alpha and beta cDNA libraries. As for the authors' bioinformatics: MiGEC was used to process raw reads and extract unique molecular identifiers, and MiXCR was used to find CDR3 positions. Recombination models were inferred per individual with the repgenHMM and IGoR tools using an EM algorithm. The analysis of shared clonotypes was done with the tcR package in R, with sharing normalized by the product of cloneset sizes. To study raw recombination without the effects of thymic and clonal selection, out-of-frame nonproductive sequences were analyzed. Using fastp at Q25 and MiXCR, TCRdb reprocessed the public reads and kept productive beta chains. A single entry per CDR3 protein holds the most common genes and DNA from its merged rows. These V and J calls originate from TCRdb's pipeline instead of the authors' own analysis. Across this sample there are 450,000 to 500,000 distinct CDR3 sequences, with about 13% seen only once. Approximately 0.98% of the sample is taken by the ten largest.

The CDR3 runs 15 amino acids, cysteine and phenylalanine included. The entry retains the CDR3 DNA only, 45 bases that are in frame from base 1. At the junction V is shortened by 6 bases and J by 1 base, with 15 bases in between. The germline V gene specifies SNHLY as CDR1 and FYNNEI as CDR2. Every donor was a healthy Caucasian. The twin cohort consisted of three pairs of female monozygotic twins, all aged 18 to 29 years. CD4+ and CD8+ T cell populations were isolated with positive isolation kits from Invitrogen. What the study reported, not specific to this receptor: In monozygotic twins, out-of-frame TCR alpha sharing was systematically underestimated by recombination models, although the models agreed with sharing between unrelated individuals. Fewer insertions were carried by abundant cord blood beta clonotypes, a similar but weaker trend appeared in young adult naive repertoires, and no such trend appeared in memory repertoires. Because the same donors could not be followed over many years, the conclusions relied on cross-sectional statistical analysis. Zero-insertion analyses could be partly confounded by invariant T cells such as MAIT and iNKT, although diverse VJ usage argued against such confounding for most clonotypes. The excess sharing between twins in beta out-of-frame sequences was weaker because fewer shared sequences reduced the signal-to-noise ratio. Compared with coincidental sharing between unrelated individuals, an excess of low generation-probability sequences was observed among out-of-frame TCR alpha sequences shared between twins.

A word on this clonotype: Its antigen remains undetermined. The sample holds no much larger clone one base away, and base qualities are not on file.

These data also formed part of another study, on yellow fever vaccine responses in identical twins. The second study's authors report: The T cell response to vaccination in identical twins was reported by the authors to appear partly convergent and partly personalized. Focusing on identical twins, the study followed the T cell clones that responded to the vaccine, and did so with precision.

The sequenced sample was CD4+ T cells sorted from blood. The chain is made from TRBV2 and TRBJ2-5; the D gene is perhaps TRBD2, on 7 matching bases. The clonotype comes from a woman in her late teens or twenties in good health. The DNA sequence follows: TGTGCCAGCAGCCCAGTCGGGGGGCCCCAAGAGACCCAGTACTTC. It is translated as CASSPVGGPQETQYF.